Included here is one T cell receptor beta chain sequence, with context. The entry originates in a study of shared clonotypes between healthy human individuals. TCRdb keeps only in-frame clones here, not all; method: immunoSEQ multiplex PCR. Among around 1,000,000 clones listed, approximately 77% were seen once. Nashville, Tennessee was home to all donors, each a Caucasian adult. Into CD45RA+ naive and CD45RA-negative memory subsets, the CD4+ cells were split. The V end lost 2 bases, the J end lost 6 bases, and 13 bases lay between the germline ends. CDR1 SNHLY and CDR2 FYNNEI come from the germline V gene. CDR3 length: 14 residues.

The chain uses TRBV2 and TRBJ1-1; D possibly corresponds to TRBD1 (5 bases). The clonotype originates from a young man in good health. Some clones in this sample may be carry-over from other donors' samples. What was sequenced was memory CD4+ T cells from PBMCs. As to subset: CD45RA-negative fraction. CDR3 amino acids: CASSEFPRRAEAFF. As DNA, the CDR3 is TGTGCCAGCAGTGAATTTCCACGCAGGGCTGAAGCTTTCTTT.